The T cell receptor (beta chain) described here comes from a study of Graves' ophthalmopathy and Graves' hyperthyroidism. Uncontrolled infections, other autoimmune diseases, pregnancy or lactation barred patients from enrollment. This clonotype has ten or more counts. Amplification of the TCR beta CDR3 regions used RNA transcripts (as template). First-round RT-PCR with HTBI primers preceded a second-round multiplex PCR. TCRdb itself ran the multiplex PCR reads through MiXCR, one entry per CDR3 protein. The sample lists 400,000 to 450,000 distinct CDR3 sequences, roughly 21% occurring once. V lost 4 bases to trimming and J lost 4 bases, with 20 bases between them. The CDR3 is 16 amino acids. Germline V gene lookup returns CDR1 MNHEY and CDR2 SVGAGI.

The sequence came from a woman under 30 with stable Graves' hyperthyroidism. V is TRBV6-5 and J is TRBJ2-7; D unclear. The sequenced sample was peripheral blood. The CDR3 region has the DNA TGTGCCAGCAGTTCAATAAGGGCATCACCACGGTACGAGCAGTACTTC. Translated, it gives CASSSIRASPRYEQYF.